Each of the 14 T cell receptor beta chains below was sequenced from the same sample in a study of metastatic and nonmetastatic thyroid tumors. Thyroid surgery was performed in patients who had received no treatment beforehand. TCRdb re-called the PCR reads through MiXCR. The sample records over 5,500 clones, 27% being singletons. The sample was adjacent normal tissue. These TCRs come from a male donor with papillary thyroid cancer or a benign thyroid nodule (not recorded which). Some clones in this sample may be carry-over from other donors' samples.

This clone has a handful of counts. The DNA of the CDR3 is TGTGCCAGCAGTACCTCGGACAGGGCGTACGAGCAGTACTTC. Amino acid sequence: CASSTSDRAYEQYF. The V and J genes are TRBV6-1 and TRBJ2-7, with 8 nucleotides matching TRBD1. Trimming cost V 5 bases and J 4 bases; bases outside gene matches: 7. This CDR3 is built from 14 residues. CDR1 and CDR2 from the germline V gene are MNHNS and SASEGT.

This clone was picked up many times. The rearrangement links TRBV11-1 to TRBJ2-7, with 10 bases fitting TRBD2. Germline V gene sequence: CDR1 SGHAT, CDR2 FQDESV (reference sequence). V gave up 0 bases and J gave up 4 bases; unmatched junction bases: 6. CDR3 length: 16 amino acids. The CDR3 nucleotides read TGTGCCAGCAGCTTAGCGAGCGGGACTAGCGCATACGAGCAGTACTTC. This gives the protein CASSLASGTSAYEQYF.

The sample holds one count of this clone. The rearrangement links TRBV11-2 to TRBJ1-1; a weak D match, TRBD1 (5 bases). V dropped 1 base and J dropped 0 bases, with 15 bases sitting between them. This CDR3 comprises 17 residues. Germline-derived CDR1 and CDR2 are SGHAT and FQNNGV. The CDR3 sequence is CASSLGDLTAMNTEAFF. CDR3 bases: TGTGCCAGCAGCTTAGGGGACTTAACCGCCATGAACACTGAAGCTTTCTTT.

This rearrangement joins TRBV6-1 to TRBJ2-7, with TRBD1 matching 7 bases. Germline CDR1 MNHNS, CDR2 SASEGT. V lost 6 bases to trimming and J lost 5 bases; unmatched junction nucleotides: 13. CDR3 length: 15 amino acids. CDR3 region: CASSPSRQGIHEQYF. The CDR3 coding sequence is TGTGCCAGCAGCCCATCCCGACAGGGCATCCACGAGCAGTACTTC.

The V call is TRBV20-1, the J call TRBJ1-4, with D hard to call. The germline V and J ends were trimmed by 0 bases and 4 bases, with 15 bases remaining between them. The germline gives CDR1 DFQATT, CDR2 SNEGSKA (reference sequence). This CDR3 is built from 16 residues. Here the CDR3 DNA reads TGCAGTGCTAGAGATCCCCGATACTCGAGTAATGAAAAACTGTTTTTT. As protein: CSARDPRYSSNEKLFF.

This clone has ten or more counts. The same CDR3 can be traced to other DNA sequences in this sample. The CDR3 DNA reads TGTGCCAGCAGTAACCAGGGCGAGAGCGAGACCCAGTACTTC. Translation gives CASSNQGESETQYF. The chain joins TRBV28 to TRBJ2-5; perhaps TRBD1 as D (5 bases). The V gene's germline CDR1 is MDHEN and CDR2 SYDVKM. The CDR3 extends over 14 amino acids. Trimming took off 5 bases at V and 5 bases at J, with 15 bases between the two ends.

This clone was detected a few times. The V and J genes are TRBV6-1 and TRBJ1-5; no definite D call. Trimming removed 6 bases from V and 5 bases from J, with 8 bases in between. This CDR3 contains 12 residues. Germline V gives CDR1 MNHNS, CDR2 SASEGT. The CDR3 spells CASRLLHQPQHF. The CDR3 nucleotides are TGTGCCAGCAGGCTTCTTCATCAGCCCCAGCATTTT.

As to this clone: A junction end diverges from the germline sequence, so it may reflect a read error. V is TRBV19 and J is TRBJ1-1; no clear D gene. The length of the CDR3 is 13 residues. Germline assignment: CDR1 LNHDA and CDR2 SQIVND (reference sequence). The DNA for the CDR3 is TGTGCCAGCGTTGTGTCGGAGAACACTGAAGCTTTTTTT. It specifies CASVVSENTEAFF.

The CDR3 coding sequence is TGTGCCTGTACAGGGGGAGGGGGCGGTAACAATCAGCCCCAGCATTTT. This encodes CACTGGGGGNNQPQHF. The chain links TRBV30 to TRBJ1-5; 8 bases map to TRBD1. The CDR3 is 16 amino acids. Germline CDR1 and CDR2: GTSNPN and SVGIG (reference sequence). V was pared by 6 bases and J by 3 bases, with 13 bases of the junction left unmatched.

This clone has only a few counts. This sequence joins TRBV27 and TRBJ1-5; D is unclear. This CDR3 contains 12 residues. The V end was cut by 6 bases, the J end by 6 bases, with 9 bases between. Germline CDR1 MNHEY, CDR2 SMNVEV (reference sequence). The CDR3 loop is CASSKLGQPQHF. The DNA of the CDR3 is TGTGCCAGCAGCAAGCTAGGTCAGCCCCAGCATTTT.

A word on this clone: A junction boundary mismatches the germline segment, possibly from a read error. The J gene is TRBJ2-1, the V gene TRBV11-3; no reliable D call. CDR3 length equals 16 residues. CDR1 is SGHNT and CDR2 is YENEEA in the germline V gene. CDR3 protein: CASSSRAIWSYNQQFF. In DNA, the CDR3 is TGTGCCAGCAGCTCCCGGGCTATCTGGAGTTACAATCAGCAGTTCTTC.

This clone was seen a handful of times. The chain has TRBV2 and TRBJ1-4, with unresolved D. Per germline, CDR1 SNHLY and CDR2 FYNNEI. CDR3 length: 13 amino acids. Trimming took off 5 bases at V and 8 bases at J, with 12 bases between the two ends. This chain's CDR3 is CASSYQRGEKLFF. CDR3 sequence (DNA): TGTGCCAGCAGTTATCAAAGAGGAGAAAAACTGTTTTTT.

The table lists this clone with many counts. The chain recombines TRBV27 with TRBJ1-5; D not resolved. This CDR3 spans 16 amino acids. Germline CDR1 and CDR2: MNHEY and SMNVEV (reference sequence). V lost 2 bases and J 2 bases, leaving 13 bases between the germline ends. CDR3 sequence (DNA): TGTGCCAGCAGTTTAACTGGGCAGCGGGGCAATCAGCCCCAGCATTTT. Translation gives CASSLTGQRGNQPQHF.

Regarding this clone: In this CDR3 the conserved last residue, phenylalanine or tryptophan, is missing, so a read error is likely. The chain links TRBV6-5 to TRBJ1-2, with unresolved D. The ends were cut back, 3 bases at V and 5 bases at J, with 13 bases in the middle. The CDR3 is 14 residues long. CDR1 MNHEY and CDR2 SVGAGI come from the germline V gene. The CDR3 spells CASSYRREGYGYTS. DNA for the CDR3: TGTGCCAGCAGTTATCGGAGGGAAGGTTATGGCTACACCTCC.